The sequence of this T cell receptor beta chain was determined in a study of T-cell memory formation after mild COVID-19. Across the whole study: The two donors had largely donor-specific TCR clusters.

Concerning this clonotype: Its target is not known.

CDR3 length: 13 amino acids. CDR1 is SQVTM and CDR2 is ANQGSEA in the germline V gene. V shed 4 bases and J shed 4 bases, with 13 bases lying between them. Study-wide results and limits: Unconfirmed was the SARS-CoV-2 specificity of second-wave clones that peaked on day 37. Chiefly within CM and EM were the contracting CD4+ clones; CD8+ ones were within EMRA. A balance of CD4 and CD8 characterized clones contracting day 15 to 85, whereas later expanders leaned CD4+.

TCRdb analysed the 5' RACE reads with MiXCR anew, one entry per CDR3 protein. The data hold 250,000 or so distinct CDR3 sequences, with 18% observed a single time. This receptor was identified in a man between 18 and 35 years old who had mild COVID-19 (a few samples of this study predate the infection). Cell type and time point are not known. The genes are TRBV29-1 and TRBJ1-1; D gene uncertain. The sample was PBMCs or a T cell subset sorted from them (not recorded which). In DNA, the CDR3 is TGCAGCGTTGGGAACCCGGGCATCACTGAAGCTTTCTTT. Its translation is CSVGNPGITEAFF.